This T cell receptor (beta chain) was profiled in a study of T cell changes during pregnancy in multiple sclerosis. The assay was immunoSEQ multiplex PCR, and TCRdb's table has in-frame clones only and misses some. Of about 86,000 clones listed, roughly 90% are singletons. The CDR3 length is 12 residues. Trimming stripped 6 bases from V and 8 bases from J, with 17 bases between. Germline assignment: CDR1 SQVTM and CDR2 ANQGSEA. This chain joins TRBV29-1 and TRBJ2-7; weak D call: TRBD1 (6 bases). The sequence was collected from a female donor in good health, enrolled as a control in a pregnancy study. This material consisted of peripheral blood, taken in the first trimester of pregnancy. The CDR3 protein is CSVAPTGSKQYF. In DNA, the CDR3 is TGCAGCGTCGCTCCTACAGGGTCAAAGCAGTACTTC.